The entry that follows covers one TCR beta chain sequence. This CDR3 spans 15 amino acids. V was clipped by 6 bases and J by 6 bases; unmatched bases: 8. Germline CDR1 is SQVTM and CDR2 is ANQGSEA. Clones were sequenced by immunoSEQ multiplex PCR, and TCRdb holds only the in-frame ones, with some missing. Here the sample spans hundreds of thousands of clones, about 96% being singletons. The sample belongs to a study of shared clonotypes between healthy human individuals. CD8 cells regarded as naive lacked CD45RO, were positively chosen for CCR7, and omitted terminally differentiated effector memory CD45RA+ cells.

This rearrangement joins TRBV29-1 to TRBJ2-3; 14 bases map to TRBD2. This sequence was found in a man aged 30-40 years in good health. Material for sequencing was naive CD8+ T cells sorted from blood. CDR3 nucleotides: TGCAGCGTAGACGGACTAGCGGGAGGTGGGGATACGCAGTATTTT. Protein sequence: CSVDGLAGGGDTQYF.